Shown below are 3 T cell receptor beta chains from a single sample sequenced in a study of cytomegalovirus exposure and HLA in healthy donors. Use of 60 Vbeta and 13 Jbeta primers characterized the PCR. The protocol was immunoSEQ multiplex PCR, while the TCRdb copy is restricted to in-frame clones and leaves out a portion. The table records under 250,000 clones, 85% of them present only once. The sample comprised PBMCs. The receptors shown here come from a woman between 50 and 59 years old in good health and CMV-seronegative.

V and J are TRBV4-1 and TRBJ1-4; 10 bases are a match to TRBD1. Germline lookup yields CDR1 MGHRA and CDR2 YSYEKL. After removal of 10 bases from V and 3 bases from J, the junction contained 11 bases not matched to a gene. The CDR3 has 16 amino acids. The CDR3 DNA reads TGCGCCACCTCCCGGGACAGGGGTCTAGCTAATGAAAAACTGTTTTTT. Amino acids: CATSRDRGLANEKLFF.

This sequence joins TRBV7-2 and TRBJ2-1, with 7 bases matching TRBD2. The junction had 2 bases not matched to a gene; V was cut back by 0 bases and J by 3 bases. CDR1 and CDR2 (germline): SGHTA, FQGNSA. There are 15 residues in the CDR3. The CDR3 sequence is CASSLALADYNEQFF. For the CDR3, the DNA is TGTGCCAGCAGCTTAGCGCTAGCGGACTACAATGAGCAGTTCTTC.

This clone was observed once. This chain connects TRBV5-1 to TRBJ2-1, with 7 nucleotides matching TRBD1. The CDR3 is 21 amino acids. V lost 5 bases and J lost 0; bases outside the gene matches: 23. The germline gives CDR1 SGHRS, CDR2 YFSETQ. The chain's CDR3 is CASRGIQDRLTGGPSYNEQFF. For the CDR3, the DNA is TGCGCCAGCAGGGGCATTCAGGACAGGTTGACGGGCGGGCCCTCCTACAATGAGCAGTTCTTC.